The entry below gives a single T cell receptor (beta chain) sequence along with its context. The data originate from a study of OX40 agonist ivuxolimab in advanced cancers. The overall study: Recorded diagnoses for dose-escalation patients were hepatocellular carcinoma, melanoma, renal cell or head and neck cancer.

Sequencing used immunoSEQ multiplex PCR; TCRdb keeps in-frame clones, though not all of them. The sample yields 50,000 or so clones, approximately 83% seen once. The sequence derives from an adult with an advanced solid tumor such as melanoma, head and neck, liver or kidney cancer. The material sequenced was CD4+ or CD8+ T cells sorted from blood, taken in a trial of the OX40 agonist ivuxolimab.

CDR3 nucleotides: TGCGCCAGCAGCCAAGGACACTCCCAGGAGACCCAGTACTTC. This translates into CASSQGHSQETQYF. V usage is TRBV4-1 and J usage is TRBJ2-5; D is unclear. Germline lookup yields CDR1 MGHRA and CDR2 YSYEKL. V lost 1 base and J lost 5, with 11 bases in between. The CDR3 runs 14 residues.